Listed below are T cell receptor beta chains from one sample, sequenced in a study of somatic mutations in cytotoxic T cells in rheumatoid arthritis. Clones were read by immunoSEQ multiplex PCR, and TCRdb kept only the in-frame ones, dropping some. Of 12,000 or so clones listed, roughly 70% were seen once; the top ten hold 30% to 40%. The sequenced sample was CD8+ T cells sorted from blood. These receptors were taken from a man in his sixties in good health. Both conserved end residues are trimmed from each CDR3. The D gene is left open where the match is weak.

D,V,J,CDR3
TRBD1,TRBV6-6,TRBJ1-1,ASSLDRDTEAF
-,TRBV2,TRBJ2-3,ASSEFAASTDTQY
TRBD1,TRBV4-3,TRBJ2-7,ASSQERTGDSYEQY
TRBD1,TRBV15,TRBJ2-1,ATSRDPPPRQGHYNEQF
TRBD2,TRBV7-2,TRBJ2-3,ASSPSGSVADTQY
TRBD2,TRBV28,TRBJ2-2,ASSLSGRTSTGELF
-,TRBV7-9,TRBJ2-6,ASSLGIPRSGANVLT
-,TRBV6-5,TRBJ1-1,ASSYGAGTEAF
-,TRBV13,TRBJ2-2,ASSLGGAGTGELF
-,TRBV15,TRBJ2-5,ATSGTMNAQY
-,TRBV15,TRBJ2-7,ATSRDQAGVKYEQY
TRBD2,TRBV2,TRBJ2-5,ASWTSGGQAQY
TRBD2,TRBV6-4,TRBJ2-3,ASSDSAGGSTDTQY
TRBD1,TRBV28,TRBJ2-7,ASSSSIPGQGFDEQY
-,TRBV20-1,TRBJ1-1,SARDVHEAF
-,TRBV19,TRBJ2-1,ASSARQLGGEQF
-,TRBV29-1,TRBJ2-1,SVPSYNEQF
-,TRBV29-1,TRBJ1-2,SVRGGATYGYT
-,TRBV7-9,TRBJ2-2,ASSLWDNVAGELF
TRBD2,TRBV28,TRBJ2-7,ASSLPAGLAGDPSYEQY
-,TRBV9,TRBJ2-1,ASSVDWSEKQF
-,TRBV27,TRBJ1-2,ATATSIDSSKYGYT
-,TRBV7-9,TRBJ2-5,ASSLIGRQETQY
TRBD1,TRBV29-1,TRBJ2-7,SVVGQGAYEQY
-,TRBV28,TRBJ2-3,ASSPMASTDTQY
-,TRBV6-5,TRBJ2-1,ASSQGYNEQF
-,TRBV7-8,TRBJ1-3,ASSPSLYEYLSSGNTIY